This is a list of T cell receptor beta chains from one sample in a study of cytomegalovirus exposure and HLA in healthy donors. TCRdb keeps only in-frame clones here, not all; method: immunoSEQ multiplex PCR. This sample's clone table lists 65,000 to 90,000 clones. Sequences were obtained from PBMCs. The receptors come from a man aged 35-49 years in good health and CMV-seronegative. Each CDR3 is given with its conserved first and last residue.

V gene | CDR3 protein
TRBV5-1 | CASSIGTSGGAGYEQYF
TRBV27 | CASSQWDSNTEAFF
TRBV7-6 | CASSSSGGSYNEQFF
TRBV6-1 | CASSEWGEDTEAFF
TRBV7-3 | CASSSHSWDTQYF
TRBV27 | CASSSMPQGPAVGGYTF
TRBV4-2 | CASSQDGGNTIYF
TRBV6-1 | CASSDRAGSLTYEQYF
TRBV5-6 | CASQGVGGLWYEQYF
TRBV28 | CASSESGHLYGYTF
TRBV2 | CASSDGGYTF
TRBV9 | CASSPSEGDDYGYTF
TRBV19 | CASSRDRGGNQPQHF
TRBV14 | CASSQQDRTSYEQYF
TRBV7-3 | CASSESGGATYEQYF
TRBV7-2 | CASSPTSGGLHQTQYF
TRBV27 | CASSPIGTGDSDTQYF
TRBV30 | CAWSLSRPPHTQYF
TRBV7-8 | CASSLAGLQETQYF
TRBV11-3 | CASSPGTGNMGTDTQYF
TRBV28 | CASSQTGTGRDTEAFF
TRBV30 | CAWSVQGALGKLFF
TRBV28 | CASRGDRRNSPLHF
TRBV27 | CASSARGEQYF
TRBV2 | CASSERHSNEKLFF
TRBV7-7 | CASRHHRSTDTQYF
TRBV6-5 | CASSYSTARGIQYF
TRBV6-6 | CATEERGNYEQYF
TRBV18 | CASSPGQGPEKLFF
TRBV7-8 | CASSLGRWGNEKLFF
TRBV18 | CASSPGSLAGRVNNEQFF
TRBV5-3 | CARSLDIRHGYTF
TRBV2 | CASSEGFQGTQYF
TRBV28 | CASSSTSGGYEQYF
TRBV19 | CASSIATTGIAALHF
TRBV28 | CASSFLSQRGASRYGYTF
TRBV11-2 | CASSQNTGPYGYTF
TRBV28 | CASSLPKLQAFF